Following are 21 T cell receptor beta chains from one sample sequenced in a study of blood T cell repertoires in COVID-19. This table comes from immunoSEQ multiplex PCR, and its TCRdb copy is limited to in-frame clones, with some not included. The sample records some 290,000 clones, roughly 90% being singletons. Source material: peripheral blood. The receptors were sampled from a woman aged 25-40 years with COVID-19, enrolled during active disease.

The J gene is TRBJ2-5, the V gene TRBV10-3, with 9 bases that match TRBD1. This CDR3 region has 15 residues. Germline trimming cut 0 bases from V and 5 bases from J; bases unmatched to any gene: 4. Germline V gene data show CDR1 as ENHRY and CDR2 as SYGVKD. CDR3 nucleotide sequence: TGTGCCATCAGTGAGTCGGACAGGGGTCTTGAGACCCAGTACTTC. Amino acid sequence: CAISESDRGLETQYF.

This clone was recorded once. The rearrangement joins TRBV28 to TRBJ1-2; 9 nucleotides match TRBD1. Germline lookup yields CDR1 MDHEN and CDR2 SYDVKM. This CDR3 has 14 amino acids. The junction had 6 bases not matched to a gene; V was cut back by 4 bases and J by 6 bases. This CDR3 is CASSYLGQGHGYTF. Written as DNA, the CDR3 is TGTGCCAGCAGTTACCTGGGACAGGGCCATGGCTACACCTTC.

V is TRBV7-9 and J is TRBJ1-1; D unresolved. The V gene lost 1 base and the J gene lost 5 bases, with 5 bases spanning the gap. The germline gives CDR1 SEHNR, CDR2 FQNEAQ (reference sequence). This CDR3 contains 12 residues. CDR3: CASSLDRTEAFF. DNA for the CDR3: TGTGCCAGCAGCTTAGACCGGACTGAAGCTTTCTTT.

This chain connects TRBV19 to TRBJ2-6; D uncertain. Germline V lookup: CDR1 LNHDA, CDR2 SQIVND (reference sequence). The CDR3 sequence is 16 residues long. The V and J ends lost 5 bases and 1 base respectively, with 12 bases between them. CDR3 in amino acids: CASSVPVSSGANVLTF. The DNA for the CDR3 is TGTGCCAGTAGTGTCCCCGTTAGTTCTGGGGCCAACGTCCTGACTTTC.

The chain carries TRBV12-5 and TRBJ2-1; weak D call: TRBD1 (5 bases). V was clipped by 7 bases and J by 1 base, with 11 bases between them. CDR3 length: 14 amino acids. CDR1 and CDR2 from the germline V gene are LGHNT and FRNRAP. CDR3 loop: CASAVGASYNEQFF. The DNA of the CDR3 is TGTGCTAGTGCCGTAGGGGCTTCCTACAATGAGCAGTTCTTC.

The rearrangement joins TRBV29-1 to TRBJ1-1; 7 bases agree with TRBD1. The CDR3 totals 13 residues. Germline lookup yields CDR1 SQVTM and CDR2 ANQGSEA. V lost 6 bases to trimming and J lost 5 bases; unmatched junction nucleotides: 9. The CDR3 region is CSVLRGLSTEAFF. In nucleotides, the CDR3 is TGCAGCGTATTAAGGGGGCTAAGTACTGAAGCTTTCTTT.

The rearrangement links TRBV30 to TRBJ1-1, with D perhaps matching TRBD1 (5 bases). Germline V gene lookup returns CDR1 GTSNPN and CDR2 SVGIG (reference sequence). This CDR3 is built from 13 residues. The V gene lost 3 bases and the J gene lost 0 bases, with 8 bases spanning the gap. CDR3 bases: TGTGCCTGGAGAGGGGCGGTGAACACTGAAGCTTTCTTT. The encoded protein is CAWRGAVNTEAFF.

The CDR3 region has the DNA TGCGCCAGCAGCTTGGCGGGGGAGAACACTGAAGCTTTCTTT. Residues: CASSLAGENTEAFF. The chain has TRBV5-1 and TRBJ1-1, with D possibly matching TRBD1 (5 bases). The CDR3 covers 14 residues. Germline V gene lookup returns CDR1 SGHRS and CDR2 YFSETQ. With 0 bases removed from V and 1 base from J, the gap between germline ends came to 7 bases.

The J gene is TRBJ1-6, the V gene TRBV9; 7 positions match TRBD1. Trimming removed 3 bases from V and 7 bases from J; junction bases left unmatched: 4. This CDR3 region has 14 residues. From germline, CDR1 is SGDLS and CDR2 YYNGEE. Written as DNA, the CDR3 is TGTGCCAGCAGCGGAGACAGGGAAAATTCACCCCTCCACTTT. It yields the protein CASSGDRENSPLHF. Looking up the rest from reference TRBV9 and TRBJ1-6 gives the full variable domain: DSGVTQTPKHLITATGQRVTLRCSPRSGDLSVYWYQQSLDQGLQFLIQYYNGEERAKGNILERFSAQQFPDLHSELNLSSLELGDSALYFCASSGDRENSPLHFGNGTRLTVT.

V gene TRBV2 combines with J gene TRBJ2-5, with no clear D. This CDR3 is built from 13 residues. Germline V gives CDR1 SNHLY, CDR2 FYNNEI. V lost 7 bases to trimming and J lost 5 bases, with 14 bases between them. CDR3 in amino acids: CASTSVARETQYF. CDR3 coding DNA: TGTGCCAGCACCTCGGTAGCTAGGGAGACCCAGTACTTC.

The CDR3 sequence is CASGLVLQRQGGETQYF. In DNA form, the CDR3 reads TGTGCTAGTGGTTTGGTACTCCAGAGGCAGGGAGGAGAGACCCAGTACTTC. The chain has TRBV12-5 and TRBJ2-5; D is perhaps TRBD2 (6 bases). The V and J ends lost 0 bases and 4 bases respectively, with 18 bases between them. The CDR3 totals 17 residues. Germline V gene data show CDR1 as LGHNT and CDR2 as FRNRAP.

V usage is TRBV19 and J usage is TRBJ1-5, with TRBD1 matching over 9 bases. CDR3 length equals 20 residues. The germline CDR1 and CDR2 sequences are LNHDA and SQIVND (reference sequence). J lost 1 base, V lost 2 bases, and 15 bases had no gene match. In DNA form, the CDR3 reads TGTGCCAGTAGTATATCCGGCGGGACAGGGTACTCCCTAAGCAATCAGCCCCAGCATTTT. Encoded protein: CASSISGGTGYSLSNQPQHF.

This clone was observed a single time. The V and J genes are TRBV6-5 and TRBJ1-2, with a tentative D call TRBD1 (5 bases). The CDR3 totals 13 residues. V lost 7 bases to trimming and J lost 5 bases, with 14 bases between them. Germline CDR1 and CDR2: MNHEY and SVGAGI. The CDR3 DNA is TGTGCCAGCACCTCCGGGGGGGGTTATGGCTACACCTTC. Translating gives CASTSGGGYGYTF.

This clone was recorded only once. The V call is TRBV6-5, the J call TRBJ2-7, with D perhaps TRBD1 (6 bases). CDR1 is MNHEY, CDR2 SVGAGI, per germline. The length of the CDR3 is 15 residues. Trimming took 6 bases from V and 5 from J, leaving 20 bases between them. This chain's CDR3 is CASSQGSRGRDEQYF. The CDR3 DNA reads TGTGCCAGCAGCCAGGGGTCCAGGGGAAGGGACGAGCAGTACTTC.

The CDR3 region has the DNA TGTGCCAGCAGTTACCGGGGGGGTAATTCACCCCTCCACTTT. It is translated as CASSYRGGNSPLHF. The rearrangement joins TRBV6-5 to TRBJ1-6, with a tentative D call TRBD1 (5 bases). The V end was cut by 2 bases, the J end by 6 bases, with 8 bases between. CDR3 length: 14 amino acids. Germline V gives CDR1 MNHEY, CDR2 SVGAGI.

Details on this clone: At one end, the junction sequence differs from germline, possibly due to a read error. This sequence joins TRBV11-3 and TRBJ2-1; TRBD2 matches at 13 bases. Germline CDR1 and CDR2: SGHNT and YENEEA. The CDR3 is made up of 14 amino acids. The CDR3 is CASSLGLAGDEQFF. CDR3 DNA: TGTGCCAGCAGTTTAGGACTAGCGGGAGATGAGCAGTTCTTC.

This chain links TRBV14 with TRBJ1-1; TRBD1 is a possible D gene (5 bases). The CDR3 is made up of 16 amino acids. Germline assignment: CDR1 SGHDN and CDR2 FVKESK. Trimming removed 1 base from V and 5 bases from J, with 17 bases in between. The CDR3 coding sequence is TGTGCCAGCAGCCAAGGGTATCGTGGGGGAGGGACTGAAGCTTTCTTT. It translates to CASSQGYRGGGTEAFF.

The gene calls are TRBV6-5 and TRBJ1-1; D possibly corresponds to TRBD1 (6 bases). Per germline, CDR1 MNHEY and CDR2 SVGAGI. The CDR3 totals 13 residues. Trimming pared 6 bases from V and 9 bases from J, leaving 17 bases between. DNA for the CDR3: TGTGCCAGCAGCCGAGTTCTTACAGGGAAAGCTTTCTTT. Its protein is CASSRVLTGKAFF.

The chain is built from TRBV3-1 (or the pseudogene TRBV3-2) and TRBJ2-1; 10 positions agree with TRBD2. This CDR3 is built from 15 residues. V lost 1 base and J lost 9; bases outside the gene matches: 6. Germline CDR1 reads LGHDT; CDR2 reads YNNKEL (reference sequence). CDR3 residues: CASSQVAGGGVEQFF. The CDR3 DNA sequence: TGTGCCAGCAGCCAAGTAGCGGGAGGCGGAGTTGAGCAGTTCTTC.

The rearrangement joins TRBV5-1 to TRBJ2-7; possible D gene TRBD2, 5 bases. The CDR3 length is 13 residues. V lost 4 bases and J lost 2, with 10 bases in between. Looked up from germline, CDR1 is SGHRS and CDR2 is YFSETQ. In nucleotides, the CDR3 is TGCGCCAGCAGCGGCGGGCCTACCTACGAGCAGTACTTC. Amino acids: CASSGGPTYEQYF.

The J gene is TRBJ2-7, the V gene TRBV29-1; 7 nucleotides agree with TRBD1. Trimming cost V 5 bases and J 0 bases; bases outside gene matches: 4. Germline assignment: CDR1 SQVTM and CDR2 ANQGSEA. This CDR3 spans 13 amino acids. The DNA of the CDR3 is TGCAGCGTTCGCAGGACAGGCTCCTACGAGCAGTACTTC. The encoded protein is CSVRRTGSYEQYF.